This TCR beta chain derives from a study of T cell repertoires in cytomegalovirus infection. At the level of the study: Public TCR beta signature analysis indicated the presence of both CMV infection and matching HLA type.

TCRdb re-called the reads with MiXCR, one entry per CDR3 protein. The table includes roughly 730,000 distinct CDR3 sequences, 30% to 35% detected once. This clonotype appeared many times. What it binds is unknown. Study conclusions and caveats: Dominating the ex vivo response were TCR beta clonotypes that were CMV-specific and HLA-C-restricted.

This receptor was identified in a human donor in good health (CMV status not recorded). Some clones in this sample may be carry-over from other donors' samples. The sequenced sample was cultured PBMCs, obtained from culture after CMV antigen stimulation.

CDR3 amino acids: CASSSSTGGEQYF. The CDR3 nucleotides read TGTGCCAGCAGCTCCTCGACAGGGGGAGAACAGTATTTT. The chain carries TRBV7-2 and TRBJ2-3; 9 nucleotides line up with TRBD1. CDR3 length equals 13 residues. Germline loops: CDR1 SGHTA, CDR2 FQGNSA. Losses at the gene ends were 4 bases for V and 12 bases for J; bases not matched to a gene: 8.